This T cell receptor beta chain was captured by sequencing in a study of blood T cell repertoires in COVID-19. Study context: There were acute and convalescent COVID-19 samples, and they came from the United States, Italy and Spain. PBMCs, B-cell-depleted T cells, or T cells provided the cDNA or gDNA that made up the material.

Methods used by the authors: Estimates of nucleated cell counts were drawn from the amplification of reference gene primers. TCRdb's table, derived via immunoSEQ multiplex PCR, lists solely in-frame clones and lacks some. For V, J and clone size, that table is used; D and trimming come from the DNA. The table has about 150,000 clones, around nine tenths seen once. With 6 bases removed from V and 0 bases from J, the gap between germline ends came to 18 bases. Germline CDR1 is MNHEY and CDR2 is SVGEGT. The CDR3 has 16 residues. The clonotype originates from a human donor in a cohort sampled during active COVID-19. Sequenced sample: peripheral blood. The chain is built from TRBV6-2 or TRBV6-3 and TRBJ2-7; tentatively, D is TRBD2 (5 bases). The CDR3 bases are TGTGCCAGCAGCCGTCGCTCTAGCACTATCTCCTACGAGCAGTACTTC. Encoded protein: CASSRRSSTISYEQYF.